The 27 T cell receptor beta chains listed next were all sequenced from one sample in a study of CD8+CD57+ T cells in acquired aplastic anemia. All sequencing subjects had displayed CD8+CD57+ cell expansion on flow cytometry. Template material for TCR beta VDJ and CDR3 profiling consisted of genomic DNA. A single record per CDR3 protein comes from TCRdb applying MiXCR to the reads. Among roughly 93,000 distinct CDR3 sequences listed, about 63% were seen once. The sample comprised sorted CD4+, CD8+, or CD8+CD57+ T cells (not recorded which) from PBMCs. The receptors originated from a human donor with aplastic anemia.

The chain has TRBV29-1 and TRBJ1-3, with D possibly matching TRBD1 (5 bases). The CDR3 length is 14 residues. With 6 bases removed from V and 0 bases from J, the gap between germline ends came to 12 bases. CDR1 and CDR2 from the germline V gene are SQVTM and ANQGSEA. CDR3 coding DNA: TGCAGCGTGGCTGGGGCCCTCTCTGGAAACACCATATATTTT. Translating gives CSVAGALSGNTIYF.

The chain couples TRBV6-5 to TRBJ2-7; TRBD2 matches at 7 bases. Looked up from germline, CDR1 is MNHEY and CDR2 is SVGAGI. V trimming: 4 bases; J trimming: 4 bases; junction bases outside the gene matches: 10. CDR3 size: 15 residues. CDR3 bases: TGTGCCAGCAGTTTGGGGGGGGACGGACGTTACGAGCAGTACTTC. Its protein is CASSLGGDGRYEQYF.

This rearrangement joins TRBV19 to TRBJ2-1, with a possible D match to TRBD1 (5 bases). This CDR3 region has 13 residues. Germline CDR1 and CDR2: LNHDA and SQIVND (reference sequence). The V and J ends lost 5 bases and 4 bases respectively, with 9 bases between them. CDR3: CASSVGVYNEQFF. CDR3 DNA sequence: TGTGCCAGTAGTGTAGGGGTTTACAATGAGCAGTTCTTC.

This clonotype was found once. This rearrangement joins TRBV20-1 to TRBJ2-2, with a possible D match to TRBD2 (5 bases). The CDR3 extends over 15 amino acids. Germline V gene sequence: CDR1 DFQATT, CDR2 SNEGSKA (reference sequence). Trimming pared 2 bases from V and 0 bases from J, leaving 10 bases between. This CDR3 reads CSARPGLTNTGELFF. The CDR3 coding sequence is TGCAGTGCTAGACCTGGACTTACGAACACCGGGGAGCTGTTTTTT.

This clonotype was counted a single time. This chain connects TRBV10-3 to TRBJ1-3, with TRBD1 as a possible D gene (5 bases). CDR1 and CDR2 from the germline V gene are ENHRY and SYGVKD. Trimming left V 3 bases short and J 0 bases short, with 9 bases between. This CDR3 is 15 amino acids long. Here the CDR3 reads CAISDGQPSGNTIYF. The CDR3 nucleotides read TGTGCCATCAGTGACGGACAACCCTCTGGAAACACCATATATTTT.

This chain uses TRBV10-2 with TRBJ2-7; 8 bases are shared with TRBD1. The J segment lost 6 bases and the V segment lost 6 bases, leaving 7 bases of the junction unmatched. Germline CDR1 WSHSY, CDR2 SAAADI. This CDR3 has 13 amino acids. The DNA for the CDR3 is TGCGCCAGCAGGGGGACAGGAGAAGGCGAGCAGTACTTC. Translation: CASRGTGEGEQYF.

The CDR3 loop is CATKQGTEAFF. The DNA for the CDR3 is TGTGCCACAAAACAGGGAACTGAAGCTTTCTTT. This chain connects TRBV10-3 to TRBJ1-1, with D tentatively TRBD1 (6 bases). The V gene lost 10 bases and the J gene lost 5 bases, with 11 bases spanning the gap. Germline V CDR1 and CDR2: ENHRY, SYGVKD. The CDR3 is 11 residues long.

V is TRBV19 and J is TRBJ2-6; D is unclear. This CDR3 spans 13 amino acids. V was pared by 11 bases and J by 2 bases, with 10 bases between. Germline CDR1 is LNHDA and CDR2 is SQIVND (reference sequence). CDR3 in DNA: TGTGCCTCGTCGGTTACTGGGGCCAACGTCCTGACTTTC. Its protein product is CASSVTGANVLTF.

The chain uses TRBV7-3 and TRBJ2-7, with D unresolved. Germline assignment: CDR1 SGHTA and CDR2 FQGTGA. The CDR3 runs to 12 residues. V lost 5 bases and J lost 0, with 5 bases in between. CDR3 residues: CASSAYSYEQYF. CDR3 nucleotide sequence: TGTGCCAGCAGCGCGTACTCCTACGAGCAGTACTTC. The entire variable domain, with the rest obtained from reference TRBV7-3 and TRBJ2-7, is as follows: GAGVSQTPSNKVTEKGKYVELRCDPISGHTALYWYRQSLGQGPEFLIYFQGTGAADDSGLPNDRFFAVRPEGSVSTLKIQRTERGDSAVYLCASSAYSYEQYFGPGTRLTVT.

The chain's CDR3 is CASSYSDYSDTQYF. As DNA, the CDR3 is TGTGCCAGCAGTTACTCGGACTATTCGGATACGCAGTATTTT. The rearrangement joins TRBV2 to TRBJ2-3; tentative D call: TRBD2 (6 bases). In germline, CDR1 is SNHLY, CDR2 FYNNEI. This CDR3 contains 14 residues. V was cut by 5 bases and J by 6 bases, with 15 bases left in between. The whole variable domain, filled in from reference TRBV2 and TRBJ2-3, reads EPEVTQTPSHQVTQMGQEVILRCVPISNHLYFYWYRQILGQKVEFLVSFYNNEISEKSEIFDDQFSVERPDGSNFTLKIRSTKLEDSAMYFCASSYSDYSDTQYFGPGTRLTVL.

There are many counts of this clonotype. The chain employs TRBV19 and TRBJ2-1; 12 nucleotides align to TRBD2. J gave up 8 bases and V 5 bases, and 7 bases lay outside the gene matches. This CDR3 contains 15 residues. The V gene's germline CDR1 is LNHDA and CDR2 SQIVND (reference sequence). As DNA, the CDR3 is TGTGCCAGTAGTCCCTCTAGCGGGGGGGCGTATGAGCAGTTCTTC. Encoded protein: CASSPSSGGAYEQFF.

This chain links TRBV11-1 with TRBJ2-7; D is unclear. Per germline, CDR1 SGHAT and CDR2 FQDESV (reference sequence). V was clipped by 5 bases and J by 2 bases, with 16 bases between them. The CDR3 extends over 15 amino acids. CDR3 coding DNA: TGTGCCAGCAGCCGGTCGACCAGGACGGCCTACGAGCAGTACTTC. It encodes CASSRSTRTAYEQYF.

This chain links TRBV20-1 with TRBJ2-7; 10 bases line up with TRBD1. The V and J ends lost 0 bases and 2 bases, in that order; junction bases with no gene match: 4. The CDR3 consists of 15 residues. In germline, CDR1 is DFQATT, CDR2 SNEGSKA (reference sequence). CDR3 sequence (DNA): TGCAGTGCTAGAGATGCGGGACAGGGGACCTACGAGCAGTACTTC. It translates to CSARDAGQGTYEQYF.

V gene TRBV20-1 combines with J gene TRBJ2-7, with 8 bases matching TRBD2. V shed 4 bases, J shed 2 bases, and the junction held 7 bases outside the gene matches. Germline CDR1 reads DFQATT; CDR2 reads SNEGSKA (reference sequence). The CDR3 runs to 14 residues. The CDR3 sequence is CSATSGRDTYEQYF. The CDR3 DNA sequence: TGCAGTGCTACAAGCGGGAGAGACACCTACGAGCAGTACTTC.

The chain links TRBV4-1 to TRBJ2-7, with a possible D match to TRBD1 (5 bases). The CDR3 contains 12 residues. Between the trimmed V and J ends, which lost 1 base and 4 bases, there was a span of 5 bases. The germline V gene has CDR1 MGHRA and CDR2 YSYEKL. The CDR3 sequence is CASSQAGYEQYF. CDR3 DNA sequence: TGCGCCAGCAGCCAAGCAGGGTACGAGCAGTACTTC.

The chain joins TRBV5-1 to TRBJ1-4; D is unclear. This CDR3 comprises 17 residues. Germline CDR1 is SGHRS and CDR2 is YFSETQ. V was shortened by 0 bases and J by 5 bases, with 17 bases between the two germline ends. The CDR3 DNA follows: TGCGCCAGCAGCTTGGGTTTGGGTTCCCGAGCGAATGAAAAACTGTTTTTT. This translates into CASSLGLGSRANEKLFF.

This clonotype was observed many times. At one end, the junction sequence differs from germline, possibly due to a read error. The chain links TRBV20-1 to TRBJ2-1; 10 nucleotides align to TRBD2. Germline CDR1 reads DFQATT; CDR2 reads SNEGSKA (reference sequence). CDR3 length: 14 amino acids. The CDR3 reads CSARERGGTYEQFF. The CDR3, as DNA: TGCAGTGCAAGAGAGCGGGGGGGAACCTACGAGCAGTTCTTC.

A few counts support this clonotype. The rearrangement uses TRBV7-3 and TRBJ2-1; D is undetermined. Trimming took 2 bases from V and 7 from J, leaving 9 bases between them. The CDR3 loop spans 13 amino acids. The germline CDR1 and CDR2 sequences are SGHTA and FQGTGA. CDR3 residues: CASSLAGGNEQFF. The CDR3 DNA reads TGTGCCAGCAGCTTAGCTGGTGGAAATGAGCAGTTCTTC.

The chain's CDR3 is CASSLRPSDSPLHF. CDR3 coding DNA: TGCGCCAGCAGCTTGCGGCCGTCGGATTCACCCCTCCACTTT. V usage is TRBV5-1 and J usage is TRBJ1-6; D is unclear. Looked up from germline, CDR1 is SGHRS and CDR2 is YFSETQ. The CDR3 is 14 residues long. Trimming took off 1 base at V and 8 bases at J, with 10 bases between the two ends.

The rearrangement uses TRBV9 and TRBJ1-2; D remains unclear. The CDR3 totals 13 residues. Looked up from germline, CDR1 is SGDLS and CDR2 is YYNGEE. Trimming removed 1 base from V and 3 bases from J, with 7 bases in between. This chain's CDR3 is CASSVIEYYGYTF. The CDR3 nucleotides are TGTGCCAGCAGCGTAATTGAGTACTATGGCTACACCTTC.

V is TRBV24-1 and J is TRBJ2-3; D remains unclear. The germline CDR1 and CDR2 sequences are KGHDR and SFDVKD. V was shortened by 4 bases and J by 3 bases, with 13 bases between the two germline ends. The CDR3 length is 15 residues. CDR3 protein: CATSEPASETDTQYF. CDR3 coding DNA: TGTGCCACCAGTGAGCCAGCGTCGGAAACAGATACGCAGTATTTT.

The chain employs TRBV2 and TRBJ1-2; D may be TRBD1 (5 bases). The CDR3 loop spans 12 amino acids. Germline CDR1 is SNHLY and CDR2 is FYNNEI. Trimming left V 3 bases short and J 4 bases short, with 6 bases between. The CDR3 sequence: CASSDRVYGYTF. The CDR3 DNA follows: TGTGCCAGCAGTGACAGGGTCTATGGCTACACCTTC.

This clonotype has at least ten counts. V is TRBV14 and J is TRBJ2-6; a weak D match, TRBD1 (5 bases). The CDR3 has 21 amino acids. Trimming shortened V by 3 bases and J by 0 bases, and 24 bases separated the two germline ends. Germline loops: CDR1 SGHDN, CDR2 FVKESK. The chain's CDR3 is CASSQIGWTQFIFSGANVLTF. DNA for the CDR3: TGTGCCAGCAGCCAGATAGGGTGGACACAATTTATTTTCTCTGGGGCCAACGTCCTGACTTTC.

In its sample, this clonotype was seen many times. This rearrangement joins TRBV5-8 to TRBJ2-2; D perhaps matches TRBD1 (5 bases). V was cut by 4 bases and J by 3 bases, with 13 bases left in between. CDR1 and CDR2 from the germline V gene are SGHTS and YDEGEE. The CDR3 spans 15 residues. CDR3 DNA: TGTGCCAGCAGCCACGTCAGGGTAGACACCGGGGAGCTGTTTTTT. Translating gives CASSHVRVDTGELFF. Drawing the rest from reference TRBV5-8 and TRBJ2-2, the complete variable domain is EAGVTQSPTHLIKTRGQQATLRCSPISGHTSVYWYQQALGLGLQFLLWYDEGEERNRGNFPPRFSGRQFPNYSSELNVNALELEDSALYLCASSHVRVDTGELFFGEGSRLTVL.

This CDR3 reads CASSLEAASFTDTQYF. The DNA of the CDR3 is TGCGCCAGCAGCTTGGAGGCTGCTTCGTTCACAGATACGCAGTATTTT. The chain combines TRBV5-1 with TRBJ2-3, with D uncertain. The CDR3 is 16 amino acids. V was trimmed by 0 bases and J by 2 bases, leaving 13 bases between them. Germline V CDR1 and CDR2: SGHRS, YFSETQ. Based on the CDR3 plus reference TRBV5-1 and TRBJ2-3, the full variable domain is KAGVTQTPRYLIKTRGQQVTLSCSPISGHRSVSWYQQTPGQGLQFLFEYFSETQRNKGNFPGRFSGRQFSNSRSEMNVSTLELGDSALYLCASSLEAASFTDTQYFGPGTRLTVL.

V is TRBV2 and J is TRBJ2-7; D unresolved. The CDR3 spans 12 residues. Between the trimmed V and J ends, which lost 4 bases and 2 bases, there was a span of 6 bases. From germline, CDR1 is SNHLY and CDR2 FYNNEI. The CDR3 DNA reads as TGTGCCAGCAGTGCAGGTCCCTACGAGCAGTACTTC. Residues: CASSAGPYEQYF.

The chain joins TRBV29-1 to TRBJ2-3; 7 bases fit TRBD2. Per the germline V gene, CDR1 is SQVTM and CDR2 is ANQGSEA. This CDR3 is 15 amino acids long. Trimming removed 4 bases from V and 6 bases from J; junction bases left unmatched: 13. The CDR3 nucleotides are TGCAGCGTTGCGTGGGAAGGCGGGAGCCAGGATACGCAGTATTTT. Encoded protein: CSVAWEGGSQDTQYF.